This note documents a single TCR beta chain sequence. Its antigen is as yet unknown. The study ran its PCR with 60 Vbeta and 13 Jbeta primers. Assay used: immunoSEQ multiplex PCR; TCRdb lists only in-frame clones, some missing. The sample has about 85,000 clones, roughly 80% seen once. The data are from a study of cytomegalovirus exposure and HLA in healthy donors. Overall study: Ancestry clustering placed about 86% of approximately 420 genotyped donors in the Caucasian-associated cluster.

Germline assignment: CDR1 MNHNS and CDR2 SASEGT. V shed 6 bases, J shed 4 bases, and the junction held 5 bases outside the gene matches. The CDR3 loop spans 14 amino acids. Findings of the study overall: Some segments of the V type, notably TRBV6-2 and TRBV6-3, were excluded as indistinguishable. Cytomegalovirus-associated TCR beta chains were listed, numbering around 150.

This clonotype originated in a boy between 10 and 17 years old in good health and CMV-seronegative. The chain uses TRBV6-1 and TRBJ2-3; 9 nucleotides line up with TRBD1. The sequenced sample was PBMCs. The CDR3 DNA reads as TGTGCCAGCAGCGGGACAGGGAGGTCAGATACGCAGTATTTT. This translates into CASSGTGRSDTQYF.